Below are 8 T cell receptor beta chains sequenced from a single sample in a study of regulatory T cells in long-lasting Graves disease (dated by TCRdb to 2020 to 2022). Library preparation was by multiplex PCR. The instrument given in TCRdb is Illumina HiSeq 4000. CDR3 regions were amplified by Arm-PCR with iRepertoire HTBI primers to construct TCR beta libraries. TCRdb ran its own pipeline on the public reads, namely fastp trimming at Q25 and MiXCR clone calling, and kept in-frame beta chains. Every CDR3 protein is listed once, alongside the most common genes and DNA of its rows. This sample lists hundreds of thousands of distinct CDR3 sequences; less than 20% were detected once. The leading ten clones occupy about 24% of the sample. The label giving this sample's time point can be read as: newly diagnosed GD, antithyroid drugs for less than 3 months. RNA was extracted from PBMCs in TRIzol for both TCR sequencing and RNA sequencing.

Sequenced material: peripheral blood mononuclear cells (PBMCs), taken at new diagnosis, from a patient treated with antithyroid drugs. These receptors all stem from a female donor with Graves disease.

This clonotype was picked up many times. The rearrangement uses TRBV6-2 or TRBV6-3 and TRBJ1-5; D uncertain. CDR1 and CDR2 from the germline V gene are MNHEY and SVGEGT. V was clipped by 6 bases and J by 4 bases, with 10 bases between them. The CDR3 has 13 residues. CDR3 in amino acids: CASSNHQNQPQHF. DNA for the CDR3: TGTGCCAGCAGCAACCACCAAAATCAGCCCCAGCATTTT.

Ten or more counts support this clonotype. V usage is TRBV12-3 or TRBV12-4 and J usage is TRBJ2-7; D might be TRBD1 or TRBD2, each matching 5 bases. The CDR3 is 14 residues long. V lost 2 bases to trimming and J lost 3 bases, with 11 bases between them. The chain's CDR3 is CASSLSGGFYEQYF. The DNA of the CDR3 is TGTGCCAGCAGTTTAAGTGGGGGATTCTACGAGCAGTACTTC.

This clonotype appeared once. The DNA for the CDR3 is TGTGCCAGCAGTTTTACTAGCGGGGGGTCCTACAATGAGCAGTTCTTC. It codes for CASSFTSGGSYNEQFF. The V and J genes are TRBV28 and TRBJ2-1; 12 bases are shared with TRBD2. Germline loops: CDR1 MDHEN, CDR2 SYDVKM. The CDR3 extends over 16 amino acids. V lost 3 bases, J lost 1 base, and 1 base stayed unmatched.

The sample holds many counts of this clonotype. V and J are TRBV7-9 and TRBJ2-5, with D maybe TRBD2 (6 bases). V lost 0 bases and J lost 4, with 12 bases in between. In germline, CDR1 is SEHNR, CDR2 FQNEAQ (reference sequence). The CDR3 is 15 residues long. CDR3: CASSLASAGRETQYF. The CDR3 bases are TGTGCCAGCAGCTTAGCGTCGGCCGGGAGAGAGACCCAGTACTTC.

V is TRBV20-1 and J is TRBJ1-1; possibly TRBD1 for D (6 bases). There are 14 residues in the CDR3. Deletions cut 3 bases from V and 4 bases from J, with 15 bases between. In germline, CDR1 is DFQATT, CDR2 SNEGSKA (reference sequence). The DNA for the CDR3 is TGCAGTGCTAGGCGAGGGGGGCGGATCACTGAAGCTTTCTTT. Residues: CSARRGGRITEAFF.

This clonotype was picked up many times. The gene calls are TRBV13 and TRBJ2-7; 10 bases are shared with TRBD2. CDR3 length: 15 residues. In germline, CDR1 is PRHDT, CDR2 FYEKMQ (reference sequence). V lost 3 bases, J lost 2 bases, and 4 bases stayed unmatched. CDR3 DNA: TGTGCCAGCAGCTTTAGCGGGAGGCCGACCTACGAGCAGTACTTC. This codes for CASSFSGRPTYEQYF.

The CDR3 DNA is TGTGCCAGCAGTTTGGGACAGGGAAGAGAGACCCAGTACTTC. Encoded protein: CASSLGQGRETQYF. The genes are TRBV27 and TRBJ2-5, with 9 bases fitting TRBD1. Germline-derived CDR1 and CDR2 are MNHEY and SMNVEV (reference sequence). Losses at the gene ends were 3 bases for V and 4 bases for J; bases not matched to a gene: 3. The CDR3 length is 14 residues.

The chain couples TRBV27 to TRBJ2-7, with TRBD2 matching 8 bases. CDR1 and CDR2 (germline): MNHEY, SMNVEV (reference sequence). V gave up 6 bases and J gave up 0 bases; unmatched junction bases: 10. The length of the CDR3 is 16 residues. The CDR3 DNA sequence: TGTGCCAGCAGGATCCACCCGACTAGCGCCTCCTACGAGCAGTACTTC. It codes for CASRIHPTSASYEQYF.